The clone carrying this TCR beta chain was counted once. What it binds is unknown. Unexposed donor CD4+ T cells date from about 2011-2019, before the COVID-19 pandemic. The data were obtained in a study of CD4 T cells in relation to SARS-CoV-2 and coronaviruses. Study results and limitations: Culture-expanded clones reflect memory recall rather than primary priming during culture. Each donor contributed either pre-pandemic or post-infection samples, not both. In roughly 61% of donors, memory CD4+ clonotypes crossrecognized SARS-CoV-2 and at least one common cold coronavirus spike.

Data came from immunoSEQ multiplex PCR; TCRdb stores just in-frame clones and leaves some out. The sample holds roughly 60,000 clones, about 94% seen once. Germline-derived CDR1 and CDR2 are SGDLS and YYNGEE. V trimming: 1 base; J trimming: 0 bases; junction bases outside the gene matches: 4. The length of the CDR3 is 15 residues. The chain carries TRBV9 and TRBJ2-7; 7 bases are a match to TRBD2. The specimen sequenced was naive CD4+ T cells from PBMCs. Described subset: naive CD4+ T cells isolated by negative enrichment. The clonotype was recovered from a human donor in good health. Written as DNA, the CDR3 is TGTGCCAGCAGCGTAAACAGCGGGGCCTCCTACGAGCAGTACTTC. This codes for CASSVNSGASYEQYF. Using reference TRBV9 and TRBJ2-7 for the parts outside the CDR3, the full variable domain is DSGVTQTPKHLITATGQRVTLRCSPRSGDLSVYWYQQSLDQGLQFLIQYYNGEERAKGNILERFSAQQFPDLHSELNLSSLELGDSALYFCASSVNSGASYEQYFGPGTRLTVT.